This T cell receptor (beta chain) originates from a study of Ad26.COV2.S vaccination and SARS-CoV-2 variants. The wider study: By the intramuscular route, Ad26.COV2.S was given once, or twice 56 days apart. General observations from the study: Vaccine and placebo recipients had comparable breadth of non-spike TCRs.

Comments on this clone: As yet, its antigen is unknown.

CDR1 is SGHVS, CDR2 FNYEAQ, per germline. Trimming shortened V by 5 bases and J by 5 bases, and 12 bases separated the two germline ends. This CDR3 is 13 amino acids long. The method was immunoSEQ multiplex PCR; TCRdb's version includes in-frame clones alone and lacks a portion of them. Counted here are more than 300,000 clones, roughly 90% occurring once; the ten biggest clones make up around 5.8%. Described treatment: approximately 18 received Ad26.COV2.S at low or high dose, single or two shots; about 5 received placebo; per-sample allocation not given. On day 63 after the first injection, vaccine and placebo recipients gave samples. Boston hosted the donor, who was an adult aged 18-55 years. Vaccine was an Ad26 vector expressing Wuhan-strain SARS-CoV-2 spike.

This chain links TRBV7-6 with TRBJ2-5; the D call may be TRBD1 or TRBD2 (5 bases each). The TCR sequence derives from a person between 18 and 65 years old who received the Ad26.COV2.S COVID-19 vaccine or a placebo. The sequencing used peripheral blood, collected in a trial of Ad26.COV2.S vaccine versus placebo. The CDR3 coding sequence is TGTGCCAGCAGCCGGGATTGGGGGGAGACCCAGTACTTC. Protein: CASSRDWGETQYF.